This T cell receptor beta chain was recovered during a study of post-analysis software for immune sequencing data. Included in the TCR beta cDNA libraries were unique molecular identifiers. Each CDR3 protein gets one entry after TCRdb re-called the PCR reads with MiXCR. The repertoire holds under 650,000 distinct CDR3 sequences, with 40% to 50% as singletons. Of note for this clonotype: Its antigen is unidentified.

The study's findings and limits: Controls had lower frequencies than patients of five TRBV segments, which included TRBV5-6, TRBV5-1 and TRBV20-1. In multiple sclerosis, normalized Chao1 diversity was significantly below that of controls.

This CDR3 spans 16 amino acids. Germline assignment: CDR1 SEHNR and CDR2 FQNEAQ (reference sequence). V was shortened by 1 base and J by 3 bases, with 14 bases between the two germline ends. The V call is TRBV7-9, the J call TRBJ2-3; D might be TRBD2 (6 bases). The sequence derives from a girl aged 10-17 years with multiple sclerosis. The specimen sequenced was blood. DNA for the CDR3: TGTGCCAGCAGCTTAGTTGGACGGGGGTCTACAGATACGCAGTATTTT. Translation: CASSLVGRGSTDTQYF.